This record covers a single T cell receptor (beta chain). Its antigen remains unknown. PCR primers comprised 60 Vbeta and 13 Jbeta primers. Sequenced by immunoSEQ multiplex PCR; TCRdb stores in-frame clones only, minus some. The sample contains around 140,000 clones, about 79% of which appear only once. V was clipped by 5 bases and J by 5 bases; unmatched bases: 4. This CDR3 is built from 13 residues. Germline V CDR1 and CDR2: MGHRA, YSYEKL. The sample originates from a study of cytomegalovirus exposure and HLA in healthy donors. Looking at the study overall: Early on, a data release was issued that held some 85 million unique TCRs from HLA-typed donors. Within the Caucasian-associated ancestry cluster were roughly 81% of the approximately 400 genotyped donors. Study findings and constraints: Through in vitro validation, three CMV-associated chains were shown to be specific for CMV antigens.

Each donor was nominally healthy when sampled (though unrecorded immune exposures were likely). This clonotype originated in a female donor in good health and CMV-seropositive. The rearrangement joins TRBV4-1 to TRBJ2-7, with TRBD1 identical over 9 bases. The source material was PBMCs. CDR3 DNA: TGCGCCAGCAGCTCACGGACAGGGGACGAGCAGTACTTC. Protein: CASSSRTGDEQYF.